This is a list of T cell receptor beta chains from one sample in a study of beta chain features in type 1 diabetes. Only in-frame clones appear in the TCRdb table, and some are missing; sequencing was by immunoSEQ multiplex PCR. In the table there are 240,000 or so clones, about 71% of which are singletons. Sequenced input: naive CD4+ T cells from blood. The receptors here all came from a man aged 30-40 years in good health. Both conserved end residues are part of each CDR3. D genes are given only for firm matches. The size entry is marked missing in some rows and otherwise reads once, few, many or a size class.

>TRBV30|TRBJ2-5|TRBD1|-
TGTGCCTGGAGGCCGGGACAGGGGGCTCTGGAGACCCAGTACTTC
CAWRPGQGALETQYF
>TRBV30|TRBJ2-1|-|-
TGTGCCTGGAGAGGGGTGACCCCAGTTAATGAGCAGTTCTTC
CAWRGVTPVNEQFF
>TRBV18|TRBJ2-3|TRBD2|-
TGTGCCAGCTCACCTACTAGCGGCCGAGATACGCAGTATTTT
CASSPTSGRDTQYF
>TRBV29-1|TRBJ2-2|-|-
TGCAGCGTTGGGGGTAGCGGTAACACCGGGGAGCTGTTTTTT
CSVGGSGNTGELFF
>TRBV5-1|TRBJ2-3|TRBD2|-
TGCGCCAGCAGACCGGGACTAAGAAACACAGATACGCAGTATTTT
CASRPGLRNTDTQYF
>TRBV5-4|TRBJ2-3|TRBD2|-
TGTGCCAGCAACTCCGGGGGACTAGCGGCAACATACACAGATACGCAGTATTTT
CASNSGGLAATYTDTQYF
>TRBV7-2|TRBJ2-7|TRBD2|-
TGTGCCAGCAGCACCGGGACTAGCGGGAACGAGCAGTACTTC
CASSTGTSGNEQYF
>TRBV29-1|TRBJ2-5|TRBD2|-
TGCAGCGCTAGCGGGGGGGCAGGGACCCAGTACTTC
CSASGGAGTQYF
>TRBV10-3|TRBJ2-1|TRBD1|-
TGTGCCATCAATCAGGACAGGGACAATGAGCAGTTCTTC
CAINQDRDNEQFF
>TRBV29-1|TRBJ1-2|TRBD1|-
TGCAGCGTTGACGAAGACAGGGATTCCTATGGCTACACCTTC
CSVDEDRDSYGYTF
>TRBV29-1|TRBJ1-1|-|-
TGCAGCGTAGCCCAAGGGCGGGGCGGTGCTGAAGCTTTCTTT
CSVAQGRGGAEAFF
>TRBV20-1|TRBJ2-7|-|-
TGCAGTGCTAGACAGGGCTACGAGCAGTACTTC
CSARQGYEQYF
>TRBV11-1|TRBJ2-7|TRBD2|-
TGTGCCAGCACCTCGGTTAGCGGGGGGGCCTACGAGCAGTACTTC
CASTSVSGGAYEQYF
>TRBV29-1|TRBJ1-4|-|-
TGCAGCGTTGAGGTTGTCCATAATGAAAAACTGTTTTTT
CSVEVVHNEKLFF
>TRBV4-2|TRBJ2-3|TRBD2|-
TGTGCCAGCAGCCGGAAGACTAGCGGGGAGGCAAATACGCAGTATTTT
CASSRKTSGEANTQYF
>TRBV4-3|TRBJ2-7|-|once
TGCGCCAGCAGCCAAGATAACGGGGCATATCCGAGGCTGCAGTACTTC
CASSQDNGAYPRLQYF
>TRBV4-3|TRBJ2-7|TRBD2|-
TGCGCCAGCAGCCAAGATAGTAGCGGGAGGATCGAGCAGTACTTC
CASSQDSSGRIEQYF
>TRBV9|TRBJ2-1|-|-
TGTGCCAGCAGCGCCGGACTGATCAATGAGCAGTTCTTC
CASSAGLINEQFF
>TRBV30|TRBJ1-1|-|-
TGTGCCTGGACTGGACACAAAGCTTTCTTT
CAWTGHKAFF
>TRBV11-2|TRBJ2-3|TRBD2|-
TGTGCCAGCAGCATCCGACCGGGAGGAGATACGCAGTATTTT
CASSIRPGGDTQYF
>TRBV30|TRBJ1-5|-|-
TGTGCCTGGAGTGCCTCCAGGAAGGATCAGCCCCAGCATTTT
CAWSASRKDQPQHF
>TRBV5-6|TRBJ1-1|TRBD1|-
TGTGCCAGCAGCCCCCTGACAGGGGGCCCTCTCGTCTTT
CASSPLTGGPLVF
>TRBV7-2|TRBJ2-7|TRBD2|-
TGTGCCAGCAGCGTACTAGCGCCCGGGCCCTACGAGCAGTACTTC
CASSVLAPGPYEQYF
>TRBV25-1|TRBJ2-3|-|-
TGTGCCAGCAGTGCCGGGAATACGCAGTATTTT
CASSAGNTQYF
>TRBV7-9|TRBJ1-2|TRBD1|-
TGTGCCAGCAGCGTCGACAGGGGAGACTATGGCTACACCTTC
CASSVDRGDYGYTF
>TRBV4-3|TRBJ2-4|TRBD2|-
TGCGCCAGCAGCCAAGGGATACGGGACTACGGTAACATTCAGTACTTC
CASSQGIRDYGNIQYF
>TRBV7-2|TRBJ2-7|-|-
TGTGCCAGCAGCTTGTCCTTCGAGCAGTACTTC
CASSLSFEQYF
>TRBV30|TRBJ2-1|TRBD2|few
TGTGCCTGGAGTGTCCAGTTGACTAGCGGGGGAAATGAGCAGTTCTTC
CAWSVQLTSGGNEQFF
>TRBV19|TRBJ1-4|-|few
TGTGCCACCAAGGGCGCAATCGATGAAAAACTGTTTTTT
CATKGAIDEKLFF
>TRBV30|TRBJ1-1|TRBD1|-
TGTGCCTGGAGTCTTCAGGGGGTTGAAGCTTTCTTT
CAWSLQGVEAFF
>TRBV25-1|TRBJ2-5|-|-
TGTGCCAGCAGGGACAGTTTGGAGACCCAGTACTTC
CASRDSLETQYF
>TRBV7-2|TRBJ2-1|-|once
TGTGCCAGCAGCTGGACTACCTCCTACAATGAGCAGTTCTTC
CASSWTTSYNEQFF
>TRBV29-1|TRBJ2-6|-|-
TGCAGCGTTGAATCTGACAGGCTTACTGGGGCCAACGTCCTGACTTTC
CSVESDRLTGANVLTF
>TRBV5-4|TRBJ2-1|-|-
TGTGCCAGCAGCTTGGCCAGGGCCCTGAAGGGATACAATGAGCAGTTCTTC
CASSLARALKGYNEQFF
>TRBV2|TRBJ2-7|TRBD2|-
TGTGCCAGCAGTGTCGGGGGGAGCTCCTACGAGCAGTACTTC
CASSVGGSSYEQYF
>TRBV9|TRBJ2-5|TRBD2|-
TGTGCCAGCAGCGTATCTAGCGGGGTTGAGACCCAGTACTTC
CASSVSSGVETQYF
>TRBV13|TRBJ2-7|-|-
TGTGCCAGCAGCCCTAAGAGGGCCTCCTTGTCCTACGAGCAGTACTTC
CASSPKRASLSYEQYF
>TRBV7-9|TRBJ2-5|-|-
TGTGCCAGCAGCAAACTAGCTGGCGAGACCCAGTACTTC
CASSKLAGETQYF
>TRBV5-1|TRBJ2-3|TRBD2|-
TGCGCCAGCAGCGCGGAGCGGGGGGCAATCTCAGATACGCAGTATTTT
CASSAERGAISDTQYF
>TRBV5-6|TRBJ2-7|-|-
TGTGCCAGCAGCTTTCCGGACAGCTACGAGCAGTACTTC
CASSFPDSYEQYF
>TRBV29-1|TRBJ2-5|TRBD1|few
TGCAGCGTCGTCCGGGACAGACAAGAGACCCAGTACTTC
CSVVRDRQETQYF
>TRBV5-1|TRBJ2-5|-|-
TGCGCCAGCAGCTTGAAGGCGAGACAAGAGACCCAGTACTTC
CASSLKARQETQYF
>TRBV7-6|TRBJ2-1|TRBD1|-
TGTGCCAGCAGCTCCGCACCACAGGGGTTATCCTACAATGAGCAGTTCTTC
CASSSAPQGLSYNEQFF
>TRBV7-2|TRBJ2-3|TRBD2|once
TGTGCCAGCAGCTTATGGCTAGCGGGAACAGATACGCAGTATTTT
CASSLWLAGTDTQYF
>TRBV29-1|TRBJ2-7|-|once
TGCAGCGTTGAAGATCAGGGGTCCTACGAGCAGTACTTC
CSVEDQGSYEQYF
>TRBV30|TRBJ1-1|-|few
TGTGCCTGGAGTGGAAGTCGACCTAACACTGAAGCTTTCTTT
CAWSGSRPNTEAFF
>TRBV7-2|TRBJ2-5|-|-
TGTGCCAGCAGCTGGGAGCGAAAGACCCAGTACTTC
CASSWERKTQYF
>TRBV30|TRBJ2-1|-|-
TGTGCCTGGAGTGGGGGGCAAAACTACAATGAGCAGTTCTTC
CAWSGGQNYNEQFF
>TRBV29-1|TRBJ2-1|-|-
TGCAGCGCGAGCGGATACAATGAGCAGTTCTTC
CSASGYNEQFF
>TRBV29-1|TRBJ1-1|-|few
TGCAGCGTTGAAGATCCAGGCGCTGAAGCTTTCTTT
CSVEDPGAEAFF
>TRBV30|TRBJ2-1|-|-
TGTGCCTGGATTCAAGGAGGGAGCTCCTACAATGAGCAGTTCTTC
CAWIQGGSSYNEQFF
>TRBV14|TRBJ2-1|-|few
TGTGCCAGCAGTCAGAGCCATGAGCAGTTCTTC
CASSQSHEQFF